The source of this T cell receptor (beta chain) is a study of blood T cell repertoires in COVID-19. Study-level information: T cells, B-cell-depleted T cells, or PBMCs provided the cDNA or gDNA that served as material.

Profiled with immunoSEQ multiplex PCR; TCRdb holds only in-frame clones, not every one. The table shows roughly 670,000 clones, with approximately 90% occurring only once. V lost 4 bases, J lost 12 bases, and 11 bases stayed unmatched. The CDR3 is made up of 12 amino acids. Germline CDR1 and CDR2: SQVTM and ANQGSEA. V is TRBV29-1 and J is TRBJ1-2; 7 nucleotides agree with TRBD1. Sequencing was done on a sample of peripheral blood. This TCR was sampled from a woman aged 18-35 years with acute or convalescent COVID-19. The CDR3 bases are TGCAGCGTTGGAGCGGCAGGGGGAATGGACACCTTC. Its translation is CSVGAAGGMDTF.